This TCR beta chain was recorded in a study of blood T cell repertoires in COVID-19. Study at large: Researchers got acute and convalescent COVID-19 samples from the United States, Italy and Spain.

The authors' processing: Quantification of nucleated cells was approximated via reference gene primer amplification. Some clones are missing from TCRdb's copy, which holds only in-frame ones; the method was immunoSEQ multiplex PCR. The DNA gave D and trimming, while V, J and clone size come from that table. The sample includes fewer than 250,000 clones, approximately 90% of them seen just once. The germline V and J ends were trimmed by 6 bases and 0 bases, with 10 bases remaining between them. This CDR3 contains 13 residues. The germline V gene encodes CDR1 SGHRS and CDR2 YFSETQ. The TCR was taken from a man aged 25-40 years with acute or convalescent COVID-19. The J gene is TRBJ2-7, the V gene TRBV5-1; possibly TRBD2 for D (6 bases). The sample was peripheral blood. The CDR3 nucleotides read TGCGCCAGCAATGCCGGGAGCTCCTACGAGCAGTACTTC. Translation: CASNAGSSYEQYF.